The present TCR beta chain was sequenced within a study of early T cells in non-severe SARS-CoV-2 infection. Study-wide results and limits: VDJdb matching skewed toward anti-spike CD8 responses, missing private and CD4 specificities.

Attachment of unique molecular identifiers to individual cDNA molecules was performed. TCRdb called the 5' RACE reads again in MiXCR, with one record for every CDR3 protein. The table lists around 57,000 distinct CDR3 sequences, 8% to 10% of them singletons. This clonotype was counted between two and nine times. Its matching antigen is unknown. The CDR3 covers 15 residues. Per germline, CDR1 MDHEN and CDR2 SYDVKM. With V trimmed by 5 bases and J by 1 base, 5 bases remained unmatched. The source is an adult who was a healthcare worker with PCR-confirmed SARS-CoV-2 infection or an uninfected control (not recorded which). The sample comprised whole blood. V and J are TRBV28 and TRBJ1-5, with 7 nucleotides matching TRBD1. Here the CDR3 DNA reads TGTGCCAGCAGTCCGACAGGGCTCAGCAATCAGCCCCAGCATTTT. Encoded protein: CASSPTGLSNQPQHF. Full variable domain (rest looked up from reference TRBV28 and TRBJ1-5): DVKVTQSSRYLVKRTGEKVFLECVQDMDHENMFWYRQDPGLGLRLIYFSYDVKMKEKGDIPEGYSVSREKKERFSLILESASTNQTSMYLCASSPTGLSNQPQHFGDGTRLSIL.